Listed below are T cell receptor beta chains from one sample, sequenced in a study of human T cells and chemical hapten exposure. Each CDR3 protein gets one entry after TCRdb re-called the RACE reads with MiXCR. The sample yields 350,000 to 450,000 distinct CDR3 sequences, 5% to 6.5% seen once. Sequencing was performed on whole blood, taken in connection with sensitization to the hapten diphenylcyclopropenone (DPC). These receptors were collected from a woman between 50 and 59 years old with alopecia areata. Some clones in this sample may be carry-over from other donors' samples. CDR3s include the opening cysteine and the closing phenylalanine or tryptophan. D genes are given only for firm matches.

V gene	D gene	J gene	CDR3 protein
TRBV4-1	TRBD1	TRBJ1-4	CASSQGQALFF
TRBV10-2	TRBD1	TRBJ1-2	CASSVGQGKELEYGYTF
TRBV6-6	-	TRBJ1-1	CASSYEQVRGTEAFF
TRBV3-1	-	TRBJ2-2	CASSQEPRRELFF
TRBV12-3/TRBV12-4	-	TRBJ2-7	CASSFGLAASEQYF
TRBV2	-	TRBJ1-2	CASSEGDRLNYGYTF
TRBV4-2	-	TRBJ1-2	CASSQEALNHNYGYTF
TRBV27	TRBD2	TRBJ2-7	CASSHGLALEQYF
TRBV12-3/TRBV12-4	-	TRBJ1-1	CASSGAAAVTEAFF
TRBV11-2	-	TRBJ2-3	CASSQSGIDTQYF
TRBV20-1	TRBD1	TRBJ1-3	CSARRSTGASSGNTIYF
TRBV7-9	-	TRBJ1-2	CASSLVAGSGYTF
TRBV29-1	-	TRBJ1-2	CSAGTPTNYGYTF
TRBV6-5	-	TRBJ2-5	CASSYGVAGTQYF
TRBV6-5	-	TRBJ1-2	CASSYSRASLLYGYTF
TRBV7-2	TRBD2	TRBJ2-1	CASSLLAGSYNEQFF
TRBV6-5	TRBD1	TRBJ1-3	CASSETGGISGNTIYF
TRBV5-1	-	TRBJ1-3	CASKSSGSSGNTIYF
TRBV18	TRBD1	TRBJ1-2	CASSPPRGRGYGYTF
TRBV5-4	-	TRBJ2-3	CASSLGIADTDTQYF
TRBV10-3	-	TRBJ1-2	CAIQGDLYGYTF
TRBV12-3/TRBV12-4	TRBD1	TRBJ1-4	CASRVTGAATNEKLFF
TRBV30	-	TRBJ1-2	CAWSVRGDGGYTF
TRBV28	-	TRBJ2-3	CASSSGLTTDTQYF
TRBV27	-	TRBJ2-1	CASFDEQFF
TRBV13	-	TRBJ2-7	CASSPRQALGEQYF
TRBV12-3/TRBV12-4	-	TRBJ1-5	CASSPGAAANQPQHF
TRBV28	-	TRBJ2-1	CASHTTGRDEQFF
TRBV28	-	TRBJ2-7	CAVQTPRLSYEQYF
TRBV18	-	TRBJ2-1	CASSIQGREQFF
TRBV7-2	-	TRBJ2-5	CASSSLTETQYF
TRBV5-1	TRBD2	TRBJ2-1	CASSFSRTSGIEEQFF
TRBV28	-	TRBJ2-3	CASNSQGYTDTQYF
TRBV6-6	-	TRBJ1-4	CASTALGSEKLFF
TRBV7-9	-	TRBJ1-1	CANVRGAEAFF
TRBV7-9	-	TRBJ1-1	CASSFHHTNTEAFF
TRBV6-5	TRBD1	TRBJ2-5	CASSLLRGIGTQYF
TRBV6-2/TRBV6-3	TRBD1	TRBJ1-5	CASSFDRGGSNQPQHF
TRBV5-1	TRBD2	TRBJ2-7	CASRSAGGAEQYF
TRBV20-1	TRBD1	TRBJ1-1	CSARPLIRDRGDTEAFF
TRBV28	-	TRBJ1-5	CANSGGGYSNQPQHF
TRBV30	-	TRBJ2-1	CAWRTGGLGNEQFF
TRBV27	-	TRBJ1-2	CASSSSGTLASGYTF
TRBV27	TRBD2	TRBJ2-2	CASSFGLAGVGNTGELFF
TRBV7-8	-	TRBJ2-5	CASTLGGSGETQYF
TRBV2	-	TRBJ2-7	CASTSSYEQYF
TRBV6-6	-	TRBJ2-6	CASTPTSGANVLTF
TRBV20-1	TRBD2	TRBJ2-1	CSARRWDSGEENEQFF
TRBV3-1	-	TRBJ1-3	CASSPGGRHSGNTIYF
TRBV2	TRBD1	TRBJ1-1	CAEQGYTEAFF
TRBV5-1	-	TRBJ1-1	CASSLVTGTKDTEAFF
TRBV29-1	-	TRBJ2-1	CGVEDPERGAEQFF
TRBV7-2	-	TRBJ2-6	CAAGQGLSGANVLTF
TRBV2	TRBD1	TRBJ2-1	CASSDTRQGRNNEQFF
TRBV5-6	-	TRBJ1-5	CASSSSDSVYQPQHF
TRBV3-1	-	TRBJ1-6	CASSPQEGPLHF
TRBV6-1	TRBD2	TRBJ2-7	CASSVTSGGYEQYF
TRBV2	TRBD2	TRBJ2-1	CASLSGSAIRQFF